These 10 T cell receptor beta chains originate from one sample sequenced in a study of blood T cells in healthy people across ages. Sample-barcoded 5' priming and a J-beta primer mix drove a second PCR of roughly 7 to 11 cycles. TCRdb re-analysed the 5' RACE reads in MiXCR, keeping a single row per CDR3 protein. The repertoire has about 1,500,000 distinct CDR3 sequences, 35% to 45% of them found once; the top ten carry roughly 8.2%. The specimen sequenced was blood. The receptors were sampled from a woman under 30 in good health.

V usage is TRBV13 and J usage is TRBJ1-4, with 9 bases lining up with TRBD1. The CDR3 is made up of 18 amino acids. V lost 1 base, J lost 0 bases, and 6 bases stayed unmatched. Looked up from germline, CDR1 is PRHDT and CDR2 is FYEKMQ (reference sequence). The CDR3 sequence is CASSLVGTGPATNEKLFF. As DNA, the CDR3 is TGTGCCAGCAGCTTAGTTGGGACAGGGCCTGCAACTAATGAAAAACTGTTTTTT.

This rearrangement joins TRBV5-1 to TRBJ2-3, with TRBD2 identical over 7 bases. CDR3 size: 15 residues. The V segment lost 4 bases and the J segment 6 bases; nucleotides outside the gene matches: 11. CDR1 and CDR2 (germline): SGHRS, YFSETQ. CDR3 sequence: CASSQQAGLRDTQYF. In DNA form, the CDR3 reads TGCGCCAGCAGCCAACAAGCGGGACTACGGGATACGCAGTATTTT.

This clonotype was counted only a few times. The rearrangement links TRBV7-2 to TRBJ2-4, with 8 bases aligning to TRBD1. The J call may be faulty, since TRBJ2-7 better matches the DNA end. The length of the CDR3 is 14 residues. CDR1 is SGHTA and CDR2 is FQGNSA in the germline V gene. CDR3 region: CASKSGTGHYEQYF. In DNA form, the CDR3 reads TGTGCCAGCAAATCCGGGACAGGACACTACGAGCAGTACTTC.

The sample holds a few counts of this clonotype. This sequence joins TRBV20-1 and TRBJ1-2; D might be TRBD1 (6 bases). Germline CDR1 DFQATT, CDR2 SNEGSKA (reference sequence). V was pared by 0 bases and J by 4 bases, with 18 bases between. The CDR3 is made up of 16 amino acids. CDR3 nucleotide sequence: TGCAGTGCTAGAGATGAACAGGGAATTAGCGGCTATGGCTACACCTTC. Translating gives CSARDEQGISGYGYTF.

On this clonotype itself: Being one base from a much bigger clone, this may be a read error. The rearrangement joins TRBV2 to TRBJ1-5; the D is unclear. Germline V gives CDR1 SNHLY, CDR2 FYNNEI. V was clipped by 6 bases and J by 5 bases, with 5 bases between them. The length of the CDR3 is 11 residues. CDR3 DNA: TGTGCCAGCAGGGGCGATCAGCCCCAGCATTTT. Its protein product is CASRGDQPQHF. The full variable domain, in which reference TRBV2 and TRBJ1-5 provide the parts outside the CDR3, is EPEVTQTPSHQVTQMGQEVILRCVPISNHLYFYWYRQILGQKVEFLVSFYNNEISEKSEIFDDQFSVERPDGSNFTLKIRSTKLEDSAMYFCASRGDQPQHFGDGTRLSIL.

This clonotype was recorded once. V is TRBV7-9 and J is TRBJ1-2; possible D gene TRBD1, 5 bases. The CDR3 is 15 amino acids. The V and J ends lost 8 bases and 7 bases respectively, with 23 bases between them. CDR1 and CDR2 (germline): SEHNR, FQNEAQ (reference sequence). The CDR3 sequence: CASGPTQFGGPGYTF. In DNA, the CDR3 is TGTGCCAGCGGCCCGACACAGTTCGGGGGTCCTGGCTACACCTTC.

Many counts were recorded for this clonotype. Here the CDR3 reads CASSLVPGELFF. The CDR3 bases are TGTGCCAGCAGCTTAGTCCCCGGGGAGCTGTTTTTT. V is TRBV7-9 and J is TRBJ2-2; no reliable D call. Germline values: CDR1 SEHNR, CDR2 FQNEAQ (reference sequence). Between the trimmed V and J ends, which lost 1 base and 6 bases, there was a span of 3 bases. CDR3 length: 12 residues.

This clonotype has more than one count but fewer than ten. This chain links TRBV21-1 with TRBJ2-6; TRBD1, the table's D call, lacks a check against the DNA. TRBV21-1 is a documented pseudogene. This CDR3 contains 18 residues. In nucleotides, the CDR3 is TGTGCCAGCAGCCCAGGCGGGACAGGGGAAGCAGGGGCCAACGTCCTGACTTTC. It specifies CASSPGGTGEAGANVLTF.

V is TRBV28 and J is TRBJ1-2; D gene unclear. The V gene's germline CDR1 is MDHEN and CDR2 SYDVKM. V lost 4 bases to trimming and J lost 5 bases, with 11 bases between them. CDR3 length equals 13 residues. The CDR3 nucleotides are TGTGCCAGCAGTTCCCAGCCGAGTTATGGCTACACCTTC. Translation: CASSSQPSYGYTF.

This clonotype has ten or more counts. The chain combines TRBV13 with TRBJ2-1; 10 nucleotides agree with TRBD2. The CDR3 has 15 residues. Germline assignment: CDR1 PRHDT and CDR2 FYEKMQ (reference sequence). With 9 bases clipped from V and 3 bases from J, the junction kept 8 bases outside the gene matches. This CDR3 is CASSLTSGDYNEQFF. CDR3 in DNA: TGTGCCAGTAGTCTTACTAGCGGGGACTACAATGAGCAGTTCTTC.